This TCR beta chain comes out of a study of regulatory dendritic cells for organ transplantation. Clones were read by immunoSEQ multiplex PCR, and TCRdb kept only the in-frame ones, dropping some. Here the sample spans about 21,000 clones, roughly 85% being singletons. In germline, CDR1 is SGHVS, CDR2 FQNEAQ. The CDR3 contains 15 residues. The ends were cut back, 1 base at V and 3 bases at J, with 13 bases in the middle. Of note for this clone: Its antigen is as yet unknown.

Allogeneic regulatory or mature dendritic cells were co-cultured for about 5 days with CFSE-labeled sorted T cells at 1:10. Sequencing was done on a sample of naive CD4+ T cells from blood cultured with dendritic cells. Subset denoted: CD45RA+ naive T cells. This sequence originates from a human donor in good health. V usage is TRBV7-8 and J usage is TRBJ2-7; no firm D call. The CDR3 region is CASSLVSSAVYEQYF. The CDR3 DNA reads TGTGCCAGCAGCTTAGTTTCCAGCGCGGTCTACGAGCAGTACTTC.